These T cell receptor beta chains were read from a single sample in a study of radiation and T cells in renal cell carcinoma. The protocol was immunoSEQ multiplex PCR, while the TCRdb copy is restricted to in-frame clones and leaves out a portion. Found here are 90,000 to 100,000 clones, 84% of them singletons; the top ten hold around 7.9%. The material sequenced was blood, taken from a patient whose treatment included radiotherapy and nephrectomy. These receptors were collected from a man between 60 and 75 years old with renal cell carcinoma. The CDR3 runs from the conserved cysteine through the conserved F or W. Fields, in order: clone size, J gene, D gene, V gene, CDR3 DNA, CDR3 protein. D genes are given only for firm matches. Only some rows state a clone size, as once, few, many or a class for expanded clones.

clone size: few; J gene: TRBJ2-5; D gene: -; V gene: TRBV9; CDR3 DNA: TGTGCCAGCAGCGTAAGCGGGACAGTAGAGACCCAGTACTTC; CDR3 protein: CASSVSGTVETQYF
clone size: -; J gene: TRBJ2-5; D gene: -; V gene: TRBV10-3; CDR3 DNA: TGTGCCATCATGAAGGGACTCGCTTGGGGAGAGACCCAGTACTTC; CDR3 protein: CAIMKGLAWGETQYF
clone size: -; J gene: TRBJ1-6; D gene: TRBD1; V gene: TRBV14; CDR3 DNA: TGTGCCAGCAGCCAAGCCGGGACAGGGAGTTCACCCCTCCACTTT; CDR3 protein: CASSQAGTGSSPLHF
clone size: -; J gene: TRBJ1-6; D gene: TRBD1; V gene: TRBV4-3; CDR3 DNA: TGCGCCAGCAGCCCCATCACCGGGACAGAGAATTCACCCCTCCACTTT; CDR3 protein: CASSPITGTENSPLHF
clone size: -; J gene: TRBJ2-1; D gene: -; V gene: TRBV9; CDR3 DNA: TGTGCCAGCACGGAGAGCGGGCGGCATGAGCAGTTCTTC; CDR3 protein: CASTESGRHEQFF
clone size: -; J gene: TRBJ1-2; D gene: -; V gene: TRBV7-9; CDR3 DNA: TGTGCCAGCAGCTTACTCGGGCAGGGCTACAAGGGGAACTATGGCTACACCTTC; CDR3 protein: CASSLLGQGYKGNYGYTF
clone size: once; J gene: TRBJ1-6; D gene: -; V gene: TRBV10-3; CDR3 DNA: TGTGCCACCCGGGACGGAACCCATTCACCCCTCCACTTT; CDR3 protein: CATRDGTHSPLHF
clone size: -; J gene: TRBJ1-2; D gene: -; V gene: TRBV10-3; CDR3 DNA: TGTGCCATCAGCCTACGGGACTCGGAGGGCTACGACTATGGCTACACCTTC; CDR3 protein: CAISLRDSEGYDYGYTF
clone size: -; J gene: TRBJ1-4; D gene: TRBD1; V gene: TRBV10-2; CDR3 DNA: TGCGCCAGCAGTGAGTCACCGGGACAGGGACGGCTAACGCGGTATCGTGAAAAACTGTTTTTT; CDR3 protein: CASSESPGQGRLTRYREKLFF
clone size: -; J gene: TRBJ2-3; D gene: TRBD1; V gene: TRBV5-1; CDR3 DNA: TGCGCCAGCAGCACCCAGGGACAGGCCGTCACAGATACGCAGTATTTT; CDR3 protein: CASSTQGQAVTDTQYF
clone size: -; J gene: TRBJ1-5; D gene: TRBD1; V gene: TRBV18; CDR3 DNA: TGTGCCAGCTCAGAGACAGGGGGTCAGCCCCAGCATTTT; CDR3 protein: CASSETGGQPQHF
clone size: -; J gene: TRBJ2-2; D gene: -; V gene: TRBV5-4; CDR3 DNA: TGTGCCAGCAGCTTCCGGGGCTCAACCGGGGAGCTGTTTTTT; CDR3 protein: CASSFRGSTGELFF
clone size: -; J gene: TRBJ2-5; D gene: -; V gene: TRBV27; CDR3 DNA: TGTGCCAGCAGTTTTTCGAGGGTTCGGGGTGAGACCCAGTACTTC; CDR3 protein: CASSFSRVRGETQYF
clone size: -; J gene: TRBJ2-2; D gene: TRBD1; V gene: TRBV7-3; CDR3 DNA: TGTGCCAGCAGCTCGACAGGGACCGGGGAGCTGTTTTTT; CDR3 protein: CASSSTGTGELFF
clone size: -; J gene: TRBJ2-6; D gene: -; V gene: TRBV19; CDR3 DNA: TGTGCCAGTAGTGGTCGGTCCGGGGCCAACGTCCTGACTTTC; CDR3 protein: CASSGRSGANVLTF
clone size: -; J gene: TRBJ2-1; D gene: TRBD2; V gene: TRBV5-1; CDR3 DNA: TGCGCCAGCAGCGGGACTAGCGGGGGGACCTACAATGAGCAGTTCTTC; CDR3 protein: CASSGTSGGTYNEQFF
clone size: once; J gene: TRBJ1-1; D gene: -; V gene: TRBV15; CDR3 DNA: TGTGCCACCAGCAGAGATAGGGGAGCGGGAATAAACACTGAAGCTTTCTTT; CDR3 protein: CATSRDRGAGINTEAFF
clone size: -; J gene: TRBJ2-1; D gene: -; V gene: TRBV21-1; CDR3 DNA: TGTGCCAGCAGCAAAGGGGCCCCTTGCTCCTACAATGAGCAGTTCTTC; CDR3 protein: CASSKGAPCSYNEQFF
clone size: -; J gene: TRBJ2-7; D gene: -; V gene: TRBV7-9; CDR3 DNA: TGTGCCAGCAGCCCGGGGTGGTACGAGCAGTACTTC; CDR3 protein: CASSPGWYEQYF
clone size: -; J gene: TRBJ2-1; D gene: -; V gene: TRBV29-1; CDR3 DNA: TGCAGCGTTGAAGGGCCCATTGGAGTAAATAGGCAGTTCTTC; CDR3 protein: CSVEGPIGVNRQFF
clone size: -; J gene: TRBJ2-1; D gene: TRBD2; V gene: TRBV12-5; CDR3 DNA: TGTGCTAGTGGGCCGGGACTAGCGGGTAACAATGAGCAGTTCTTC; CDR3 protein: CASGPGLAGNNEQFF
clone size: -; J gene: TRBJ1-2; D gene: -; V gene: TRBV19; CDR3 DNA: TGTGCCAGTACCGGCCAGGGGTCGGGGAACTATGGCTACACCTTC; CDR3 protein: CASTGQGSGNYGYTF
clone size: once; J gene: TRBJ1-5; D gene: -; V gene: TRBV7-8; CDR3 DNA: TGTGCCAGCAGCGCAGAGGGTTCGGGGATTCAGCCCCAGCATTTT; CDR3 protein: CASSAEGSGIQPQHF
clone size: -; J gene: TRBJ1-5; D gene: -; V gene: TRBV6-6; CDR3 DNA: TGTGCCAGCAGCCCCCACAGGGAGGGCCAGCCCCAGCATTTT; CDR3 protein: CASSPHREGQPQHF
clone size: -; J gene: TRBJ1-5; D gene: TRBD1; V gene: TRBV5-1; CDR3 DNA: TGCGCCAGCAGCCGGGACAGCGATCAGCCCCAGCATTTT; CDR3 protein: CASSRDSDQPQHF
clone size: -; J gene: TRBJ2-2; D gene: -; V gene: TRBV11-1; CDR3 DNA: TGTGCCAGCTCACAGTCCGGGGAGCTGTTTTTT; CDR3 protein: CASSQSGELFF
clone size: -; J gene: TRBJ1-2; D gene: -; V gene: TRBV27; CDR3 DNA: TGTGCCAGCAGTTTAAGGGGCTTTATGGGGACTAACTATGGCTACACCTTC; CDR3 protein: CASSLRGFMGTNYGYTF
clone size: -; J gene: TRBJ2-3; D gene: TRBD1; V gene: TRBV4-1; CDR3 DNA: TGCGCCAGCAGCCTAGGACAGGCTTCTCGCACAGATACGCAGTATTTT; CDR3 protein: CASSLGQASRTDTQYF
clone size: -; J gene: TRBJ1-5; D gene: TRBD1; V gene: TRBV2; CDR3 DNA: TGTGCCAGCAGTCCTACCCCGGGACAGGTCAATCAGCCCCAGCATTTT; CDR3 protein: CASSPTPGQVNQPQHF
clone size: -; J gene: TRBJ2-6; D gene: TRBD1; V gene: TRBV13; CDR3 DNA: TGTGCCAGCAGCTCCTACACAGGGGCTGGGGCCAACGTCCTGACTTTC; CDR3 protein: CASSSYTGAGANVLTF